This T cell receptor beta chain comes out of a study of long-term antiretroviral therapy in people with HIV. Study results and limitations: Transplant-donor-level diversity was not reached after ART, though diversity increased.

V lost 0 bases and J lost 3; bases outside the gene matches: 4. The CDR3 runs 15 residues. Germline-derived CDR1 and CDR2 are LNHNV and YYDKDF (reference sequence). At survey level, the immunoSEQ assay was run in its v3.0 version. Sequenced by immunoSEQ multiplex PCR; TCRdb stores in-frame clones only, minus some. This sample has around 25,000 clones; around 87% occur once, and the top ten carry 3.6%. In regard to this clone: The antigen is unknown.

This sequence joins TRBV15 and TRBJ2-7; the match to TRBD1 covers 8 bases. The sample was unsorted PBMCs, taken 1.9 years after starting antiretroviral therapy. This TCR came from a woman aged 30 to 39 with HIV. The CDR3 spells CATSRDRGQGYEQYF. The DNA for the CDR3 is TGTGCCACCAGCAGAGATCGAGGACAGGGCTACGAGCAGTACTTC. Based on the CDR3 plus reference TRBV15 and TRBJ2-7, the full variable domain is DAMVIQNPRYQVTQFGKPVTLSCSQTLNHNVMYWYQQKSSQAPKLLFHYYDKDFNNEADTPDNFQSRRPNTSFCFLDIRSPGLGDTAMYLCATSRDRGQGYEQYFGPGTRLTVT.